The 17 T cell receptor beta chains in this list originate from one sample, sequenced in a study of cytomegalovirus exposure and HLA in healthy donors. Amplification used 60 Vbeta primers and 13 Jbeta primers. Using immunoSEQ multiplex PCR, the repertoire was profiled, and TCRdb retains in-frame clones only, with some absent. The sample contains about 210,000 clones, 82% of which appear only once. Input material: PBMCs. The receptors here all came from a man between 35 and 55 years old in good health and CMV-seropositive.

The CDR3 loop reads CSVEKFLAGGTDTQYF. In nucleotides, the CDR3 is TGCAGCGTTGAAAAATTTCTAGCGGGAGGTACAGATACGCAGTATTTT. V is TRBV29-1 and J is TRBJ2-3, with TRBD2 matching 11 bases. CDR3 length equals 16 residues. Germline lookup yields CDR1 SQVTM and CDR2 ANQGSEA. J was trimmed by 3 bases and V by 2 bases; bases with no gene match: 7.

This chain links TRBV7-9 with TRBJ2-2, with TRBD2 matching 10 bases. Unmatched junction bases numbered 10, after V lost 3 bases and J lost 6 bases. The CDR3 is made up of 17 amino acids. From germline, CDR1 is SEHNR and CDR2 FQNEAQ (reference sequence). Written as DNA, the CDR3 is TGTGCCAGCAGCTTGCCGAGCGGGAGGGCCGGGGCCGGGGAGCTGTTTTTT. This sequence encodes CASSLPSGRAGAGELFF.

V gene TRBV5-1 combines with J gene TRBJ2-1; 7 bases match TRBD1. The CDR3 has 15 amino acids. Germline lookup yields CDR1 SGHRS and CDR2 YFSETQ. The V gene end was trimmed by 2 bases and the J gene end by 8 bases; junction bases not matched to a gene: 10. The CDR3 coding sequence is TGCGCCAGCAGCTTACGTACGCGGACAGGCGATGAGCAGTTCTTC. Protein: CASSLRTRTGDEQFF.

The chain recombines TRBV19 with TRBJ2-1; possibly TRBD2 for D (5 bases). Per the germline V gene, CDR1 is LNHDA and CDR2 is SQIVND (reference sequence). V shed 7 bases and J shed 0 bases, with 13 bases lying between them. The CDR3 is made up of 15 amino acids. This CDR3 is CASTPDSGSYNEQFF. CDR3 DNA: TGTGCCAGTACCCCGGACTCGGGCTCCTACAATGAGCAGTTCTTC.

The chain employs TRBV30 and TRBJ1-5; D call uncertain. The CDR3 consists of 16 residues. From germline, CDR1 is GTSNPN and CDR2 SVGIG (reference sequence). Trimming took 3 bases from V and 5 from J, leaving 20 bases between them. CDR3: CAWSYGGQWWDQPQHF. In DNA, the CDR3 is TGTGCCTGGAGCTATGGTGGGCAATGGTGGGATCAGCCCCAGCATTTT.

This rearrangement joins TRBV11-2 to TRBJ2-2, with TRBD2 matching 10 bases. CDR1 is SGHAT and CDR2 is FQNNGV in the germline V gene. V lost 6 bases to trimming and J lost 6 bases; unmatched junction nucleotides: 10. The CDR3 extends over 16 amino acids. This CDR3 is CASSRLLAGASGELFF. Here the CDR3 DNA reads TGTGCCAGCAGTCGACTCCTAGCGGGAGCTTCCGGGGAGCTGTTTTTT.

The chain couples TRBV7-9 to TRBJ2-7, with TRBD1 as a possible D gene (8 bases). CDR1 and CDR2 (germline): SEHNR, FQNEAQ (reference sequence). The CDR3 consists of 14 residues. The CDR3 region is CSSSLNRGGSEQYV. The CDR3, as DNA: TGTTCCAGCAGCTTAAACAGGGGGGGGAGCGAGCAGTACGTC.

The chain combines TRBV4-1 with TRBJ2-2, with TRBD1 matching over 8 bases. CDR1 MGHRA and CDR2 YSYEKL come from the germline V gene. This CDR3 contains 15 residues. The J segment lost 5 bases and the V segment lost 4 bases, leaving 6 bases of the junction unmatched. The chain's CDR3 is CASSLFGQGTGELFF. The CDR3 DNA reads as TGCGCCAGCAGCCTCTTCGGACAGGGAACCGGGGAGCTGTTTTTT.

The rearrangement uses TRBV4-1 and TRBJ1-2; the match to TRBD1 covers 8 bases. CDR3 length: 15 amino acids. CDR1 and CDR2 from the germline V gene are MGHRA and YSYEKL. Losses at the gene ends were 1 base for V and 0 bases for J; bases not matched to a gene: 1. In DNA, the CDR3 is TGCGCCAGCAGCCAAGGACAGGGGCCTAACTATGGCTACACCTTC. It codes for CASSQGQGPNYGYTF.

V gene TRBV5-6 combines with J gene TRBJ1-2, with 9 bases aligning to TRBD1. J gave up 8 bases and V 3 bases, and 11 bases lay outside the gene matches. This CDR3 is built from 15 residues. Germline V CDR1 and CDR2: SGHDT, YYEEEE. CDR3 region: CASSWGTGLAGGYTF. Here the CDR3 DNA reads TGTGCCAGCAGCTGGGGGACAGGGCTGGCTGGGGGCTACACCTTC.

The gene calls are TRBV7-9 and TRBJ2-7; 8 bases match TRBD1. After removal of 5 bases from V and 1 base from J, the junction contained 10 bases not matched to a gene. The CDR3 has 16 residues. Looked up from germline, CDR1 is SEHNR and CDR2 is FQNEAQ (reference sequence). The CDR3 region has the DNA TGTGCCAGCAGCCCGCCCTTCCGACAGGGGTCCTACGAGCAGTACTTC. It encodes CASSPPFRQGSYEQYF.

Turning to this clone: The junction and the germline gene differ at one end; a read error may be behind it. Additional DNA sequences in this sample encode the identical CDR3. V usage is TRBV7-7 and J usage is TRBJ1-1; D possibly corresponds to TRBD1 (6 bases). Germline V gene data show CDR1 as SSHAT and CDR2 as FNYEAQ (reference sequence). The CDR3 loop spans 14 amino acids. This CDR3 reads CASSPWDTNTEAFF. DNA for the CDR3: TGTGCTAGCAGCCCATGGGACACGAACACTGAAGCTTTCTTT.

This rearrangement joins TRBV7-9 to TRBJ2-5; D possibly corresponds to TRBD1 (6 bases). Germline V lookup: CDR1 SEHNR, CDR2 FQNEAQ (reference sequence). The CDR3 totals 14 residues. Trimming stripped 8 bases from V and 2 bases from J, with 15 bases between. CDR3 in amino acids: CASGDNRIQETQYF. The DNA of the CDR3 is TGTGCCAGCGGGGACAACAGGATTCAAGAGACCCAGTACTTC. The full variable domain, completed using reference TRBV7-9 and TRBJ2-5, is DTGVSQNPRHKITKRGQNVTFRCDPISEHNRLYWYRQTLGQGPEFLTYFQNEAQLEKSRLLSDRFSAERPKGSFSTLEIQRTEQGDSAMYLCASGDNRIQETQYFGPGTRLLVL.

The J gene is TRBJ2-7, the V gene TRBV9, with TRBD2 matching 7 bases. Germline lookup yields CDR1 SGDLS and CDR2 YYNGEE. This CDR3 contains 15 residues. V gave up 1 base and J gave up 1 base; unmatched junction bases: 5. The CDR3: CASSVSTGGSYEQYF. The CDR3 DNA is TGTGCCAGCAGCGTATCAACGGGAGGATCCTACGAGCAGTACTTC.

The chain is built from TRBV5-4 and TRBJ2-2; TRBD2 matches 7 bases. Germline lookup yields CDR1 SGHNT and CDR2 YYREEE (reference sequence). V shed 5 bases, J shed 6 bases, and the junction held 7 bases outside the gene matches. The CDR3 length is 14 residues. Here the CDR3 DNA reads TGTGCCAGCAGATTAGGCGGGAGCGCCGGGGAGCTGTTTTTT. Protein: CASRLGGSAGELFF.

The V call is TRBV7-2, the J call TRBJ1-2; D possibly corresponds to TRBD1 (5 bases). In germline, CDR1 is SGHTA, CDR2 FQGNSA. This CDR3 is built from 14 residues. Trimming took 6 bases from V and 0 from J, leaving 11 bases between them. The CDR3 loop reads CASRTGGTNYGYTF. The CDR3 nucleotides read TGTGCCAGCAGGACCGGGGGTACTAACTATGGCTACACCTTC.

The chain joins TRBV2 to TRBJ2-2; 7 bases align to TRBD1. Looked up from germline, CDR1 is SNHLY and CDR2 is FYNNEI. V trimming: 5 bases; J trimming: 4 bases; junction bases outside the gene matches: 10. The length of the CDR3 is 16 residues. CDR3 sequence (DNA): TGTGCCAGCAGTCTCCCTGGACAGGCGGGCACCGGGGAGCTGTTTTTT. Translated: CASSLPGQAGTGELFF.